This is a list of T cell receptor beta chains from one sample in a study of response to subunit inactivated influenza vaccine. TCRdb independently ran MiXCR on the RT-PCR reads; one entry per CDR3 protein. The repertoire includes roughly 630,000 distinct CDR3 sequences, 14% of them detected once, and about 7.6% sits in the top ten. Material: PBMCs from blood, obtained 14 days before vaccination. These receptors all stem from a man in his forties or fifties who received an inactivated influenza vaccine. Both conserved end residues are part of each CDR3. The D gene is left open where the match is weak. Clone size is given for some rows only: seen once, a few or many times, or a class if the clone is expanded.

d_call: .
v_call: TRBV12-3/TRBV12-4
j_call: TRBJ2-5
clone_size: .
cdr3_aa: CASSLGPVGRETQYF
cdr3_nt: TGTGCCAGCAGTTTAGGACCAGTAGGTCGGGAGACCCAGTACTTC

d_call: TRBD2
v_call: TRBV12-3/TRBV12-4
j_call: TRBJ2-7
clone_size: few
cdr3_aa: CASSRLAASYEQYF
cdr3_nt: TGTGCCAGCTCCAGACTAGCCGCCTCCTACGAGCAGTACTTC

d_call: .
v_call: TRBV20-1
j_call: TRBJ1-1
clone_size: .
cdr3_aa: CSARDHREAFF
cdr3_nt: TGCAGTGCTAGAGATCACAGGGAAGCTTTCTTT

d_call: .
v_call: TRBV4-1
j_call: TRBJ1-2
clone_size: .
cdr3_aa: CASSQESAAGGYTF
cdr3_nt: TGCGCCAGCAGCCAAGAATCCGCCGCCGGCGGCTACACCTTC

d_call: .
v_call: TRBV29-1
j_call: TRBJ2-1
clone_size: .
cdr3_aa: CSVGQMNEQFF
cdr3_nt: TGCAGCGTTGGGCAGATGAATGAGCAGTTCTTC

d_call: .
v_call: TRBV3-1
j_call: TRBJ1-1
clone_size: .
cdr3_aa: CASSQLGQNTEAFF
cdr3_nt: TGTGCCAGCAGCCAATTAGGACAGAACACTGAAGCTTTCTTT

d_call: .
v_call: TRBV10-3
j_call: TRBJ2-3
clone_size: few
cdr3_aa: CAITSRAQGPTDTQYF
cdr3_nt: TGTGCCATCACATCTCGGGCCCAGGGACCCACAGATACGCAGTATTTT

d_call: .
v_call: TRBV20-1
j_call: TRBJ2-7
clone_size: many
cdr3_aa: CSATKPDGLQDEQYF
cdr3_nt: TGCAGTGCAACAAAGCCGGACGGCCTTCAGGACGAGCAGTACTTC

d_call: .
v_call: TRBV20-1
j_call: TRBJ2-3
clone_size: few
cdr3_aa: CSARLRRKNTDTQYF
cdr3_nt: TGCAGTGCTAGACTACGACGGAAAAACACAGATACGCAGTATTTT

d_call: .
v_call: TRBV20-1
j_call: TRBJ2-3
clone_size: many
cdr3_aa: CSARLLDTQYF
cdr3_nt: TGCAGTGCTAGACTCCTAGATACGCAGTATTTT

d_call: .
v_call: TRBV19
j_call: TRBJ2-1
clone_size: .
cdr3_aa: CASSNLVRGVDNEQFF
cdr3_nt: TGTGCCAGTAGTAATCTCGTTCGGGGAGTGGATAATGAGCAGTTCTTC

d_call: .
v_call: TRBV5-1
j_call: TRBJ2-1
clone_size: few
cdr3_aa: CASSLLSVSSYNEQFF
cdr3_nt: TGCGCCAGCAGCCTGCTTTCGGTTAGTTCCTACAATGAGCAGTTCTTC

d_call: .
v_call: TRBV6-5
j_call: TRBJ1-2
clone_size: .
cdr3_aa: CASSYQLPGSGGYTF
cdr3_nt: TGTGCCAGCAGTTACCAATTGCCGGGGAGCGGTGGCTACACCTTC

d_call: .
v_call: TRBV12-2
j_call: TRBJ2-7
clone_size: .
cdr3_aa: CASRFSWEQYF
cdr3_nt: TGTGCAAGTCGCTTTTCCTGGGAGCAGTACTTC

d_call: .
v_call: TRBV5-1
j_call: TRBJ1-3
clone_size: .
cdr3_aa: CASSLRQSSGNTIYF
cdr3_nt: TGCGCCAGCAGCTTGAGGCAGAGCTCTGGAAACACCATATATTTT

d_call: .
v_call: TRBV7-2
j_call: TRBJ2-1
clone_size: .
cdr3_aa: CASSFPKGGSYNEQFF
cdr3_nt: TGTGCCAGCAGCTTCCCGAAGGGGGGTTCCTACAATGAGCAGTTCTTC

d_call: .
v_call: TRBV7-2
j_call: TRBJ2-3
clone_size: few
cdr3_aa: CASSGVAAFTDTQYF
cdr3_nt: TGTGCCAGCAGCGGGGTGGCAGCCTTCACAGATACGCAGTATTTT

d_call: TRBD2
v_call: TRBV29-1
j_call: TRBJ2-3
clone_size: .
cdr3_aa: CSLSPLAGETDTQYF
cdr3_nt: TGCAGTCTTTCCCCACTAGCGGGAGAGACAGATACGCAGTATTTT

d_call: TRBD2
v_call: TRBV3-1
j_call: TRBJ2-3
clone_size: few
cdr3_aa: CASSRQLAGRTDTQYF
cdr3_nt: TGTGCCAGCAGCCGTCAACTAGCGGGGAGAACAGATACGCAGTATTTT

d_call: TRBD2
v_call: TRBV20-1
j_call: TRBJ2-5
clone_size: .
cdr3_aa: CSAIPGLAENEETQYF
cdr3_nt: TGCAGTGCTATTCCGGGACTAGCGGAAAATGAAGAGACCCAGTACTTC

d_call: TRBD2
v_call: TRBV7-2
j_call: TRBJ2-5
clone_size: few
cdr3_aa: CASSPGGLWETQYF
cdr3_nt: TGTGCCAGCAGCCCTGGGGGACTATGGGAGACCCAGTACTTC

d_call: TRBD1
v_call: TRBV5-1
j_call: TRBJ1-1
clone_size: .
cdr3_aa: CASSLAPGGTTEAFF
cdr3_nt: TGCGCCAGCAGCTTGGCCCCAGGGGGGACCACTGAAGCTTTCTTT

d_call: .
v_call: TRBV5-1
j_call: TRBJ1-1
clone_size: few
cdr3_aa: CASSRTTSMNTEAFF
cdr3_nt: TGCGCCAGCAGCCGCACGACTAGCATGAACACTGAAGCTTTCTTT

d_call: .
v_call: TRBV18
j_call: TRBJ2-7
clone_size: .
cdr3_aa: CASSPGAAYEQYF
cdr3_nt: TGTGCCAGCTCACCAGGGGCCGCCTACGAGCAGTACTTC

d_call: TRBD2
v_call: TRBV5-1
j_call: TRBJ2-1
clone_size: many
cdr3_aa: CASSFRQGGGGEQFF
cdr3_nt: TGCGCCAGCAGCTTCCGACAGGGCGGGGGGGGTGAGCAGTTCTTC

d_call: TRBD2
v_call: TRBV7-3
j_call: TRBJ2-2
clone_size: few
cdr3_aa: CASSLTGLAGATGELFF
cdr3_nt: TGTGCCAGCAGCTTAACTGGGTTAGCGGGAGCCACCGGGGAGCTGTTTTTT

d_call: .
v_call: TRBV7-8
j_call: TRBJ1-5
clone_size: many
cdr3_aa: CASSPGFVGQGYQPQHF
cdr3_nt: TGTGCCAGCAGCCCAGGGTTCGTTGGGCAGGGGTATCAGCCCCAGCATTTT

d_call: .
v_call: TRBV7-2
j_call: TRBJ2-6
clone_size: few
cdr3_aa: CASSFRTGANVLTF
cdr3_nt: TGTGCCAGCAGCTTTCGCACTGGGGCCAACGTCCTGACTTTC

d_call: .
v_call: TRBV11-1
j_call: TRBJ2-7
clone_size: few
cdr3_aa: CASSLVSREREQYF
cdr3_nt: TGTGCCAGCAGCTTAGTGTCCAGGGAGCGCGAGCAGTACTTC